The source of this T cell receptor beta chain is a study of early T cells in non-severe SARS-CoV-2 infection. As for the study in general: Chains stayed unpaired after sequencing of bulk RNA from unsorted whole blood.

Individual cDNA molecules carried attached unique molecular identifiers. TCRdb reprocessed the 5' RACE reads via MiXCR and lists one record per CDR3 protein. This sample has tens of thousands of distinct CDR3 sequences, with 6.1% found just once. This clonotype was seen many times. The antigen remains unidentified. V lost 1 base, J lost 1 base, and 4 bases stayed unmatched. The CDR3 has 17 residues. The germline V gene has CDR1 SGHTS and CDR2 YDEGEE. Study-wide results and caveats: Anti-spike CD8 responses were favored in VDJdb matching, and private and CD4 specificities were missed.

The TCR comes from an adult who was a healthcare worker with PCR-confirmed SARS-CoV-2 infection or an uninfected control (not recorded which). Specimen: whole blood. The V call is TRBV5-8, the J call TRBJ2-3, with TRBD2 identical over 12 bases. In DNA, the CDR3 is TGTGCCAGCAGCTTGCGAGGGACTAGCGGGCGCACAGATACGCAGTATTTT. Amino acids: CASSLRGTSGRTDTQYF.